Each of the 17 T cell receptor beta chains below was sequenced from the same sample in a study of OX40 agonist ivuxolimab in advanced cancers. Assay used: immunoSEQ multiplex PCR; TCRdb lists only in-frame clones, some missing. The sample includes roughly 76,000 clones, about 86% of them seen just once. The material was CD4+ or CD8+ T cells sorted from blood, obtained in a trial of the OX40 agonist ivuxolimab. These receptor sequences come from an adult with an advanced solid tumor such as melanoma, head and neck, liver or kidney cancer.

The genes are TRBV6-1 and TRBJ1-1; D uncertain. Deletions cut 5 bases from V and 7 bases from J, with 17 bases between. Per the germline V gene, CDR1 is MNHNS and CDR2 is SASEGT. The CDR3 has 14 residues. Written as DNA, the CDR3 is TGTGCCAGCAGTCGACTAGCCGACGCTATTGAAGCTTTCTTT. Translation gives CASSRLADAIEAFF.

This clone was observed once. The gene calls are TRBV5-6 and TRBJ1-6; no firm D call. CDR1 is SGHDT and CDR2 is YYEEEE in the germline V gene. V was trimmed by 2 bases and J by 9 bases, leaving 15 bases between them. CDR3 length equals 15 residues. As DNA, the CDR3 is TGTGCCAGCAGCTTCACCGTAACAACGAGTTCACCCCTCCACTTT. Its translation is CASSFTVTTSSPLHF.

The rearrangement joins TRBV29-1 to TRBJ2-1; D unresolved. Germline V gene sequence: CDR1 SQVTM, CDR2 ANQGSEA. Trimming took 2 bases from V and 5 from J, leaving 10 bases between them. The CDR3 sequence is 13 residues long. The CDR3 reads CSVETGIHNEQFF. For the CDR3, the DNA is TGCAGCGTTGAAACTGGGATCCACAATGAGCAGTTCTTC.

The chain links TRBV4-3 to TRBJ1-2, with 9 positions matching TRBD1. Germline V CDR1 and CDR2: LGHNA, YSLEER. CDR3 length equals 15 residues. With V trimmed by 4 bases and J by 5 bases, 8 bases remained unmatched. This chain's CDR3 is CASSRLDRGVYGYTF. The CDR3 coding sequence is TGCGCCAGCAGCCGCCTGGACAGGGGAGTATATGGCTACACCTTC.

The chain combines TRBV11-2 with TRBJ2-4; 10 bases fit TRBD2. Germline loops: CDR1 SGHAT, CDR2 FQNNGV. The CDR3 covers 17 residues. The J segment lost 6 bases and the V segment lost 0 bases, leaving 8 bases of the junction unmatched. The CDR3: CASSLDLQRGGRNIQYF. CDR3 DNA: TGTGCCAGCAGCTTAGATTTGCAGCGGGGGGGTAGAAACATTCAGTACTTC.

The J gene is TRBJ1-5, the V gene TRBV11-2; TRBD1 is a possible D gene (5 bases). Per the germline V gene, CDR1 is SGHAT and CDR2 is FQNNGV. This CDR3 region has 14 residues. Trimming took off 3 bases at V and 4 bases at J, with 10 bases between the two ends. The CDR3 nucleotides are TGTGCCAGCAGCTTGGGACGCAATAATCAGCCCCAGCATTTT. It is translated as CASSLGRNNQPQHF.

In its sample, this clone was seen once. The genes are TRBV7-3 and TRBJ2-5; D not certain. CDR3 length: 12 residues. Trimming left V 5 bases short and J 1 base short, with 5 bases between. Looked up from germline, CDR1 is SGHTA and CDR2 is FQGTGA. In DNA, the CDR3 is TGTGCCAGCAGCCAGACCCAAGAGACCCAGTACTTC. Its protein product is CASSQTQETQYF.

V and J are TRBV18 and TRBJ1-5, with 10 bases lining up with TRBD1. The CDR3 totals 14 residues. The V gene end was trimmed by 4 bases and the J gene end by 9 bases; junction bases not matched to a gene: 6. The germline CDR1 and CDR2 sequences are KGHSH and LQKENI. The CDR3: CASSQTGGAGPQHF. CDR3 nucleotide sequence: TGTGCCAGCTCACAGACAGGGGGCGCGGGGCCCCAGCATTTT.

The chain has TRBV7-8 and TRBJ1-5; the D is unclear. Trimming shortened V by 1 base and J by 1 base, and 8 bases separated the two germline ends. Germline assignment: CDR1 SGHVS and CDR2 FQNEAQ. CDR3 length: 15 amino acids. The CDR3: CASSLVVGSNQPQHF. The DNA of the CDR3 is TGTGCCAGCAGCTTAGTAGTGGGGAGCAATCAGCCCCAGCATTTT.

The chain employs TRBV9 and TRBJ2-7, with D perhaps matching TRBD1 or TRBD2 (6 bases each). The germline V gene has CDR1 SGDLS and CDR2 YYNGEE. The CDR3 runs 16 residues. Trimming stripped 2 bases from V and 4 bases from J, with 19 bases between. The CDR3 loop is CASSVFGGAGVYEQYF. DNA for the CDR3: TGTGCCAGCAGCGTTTTCGGGGGCGCAGGGGTATACGAGCAGTACTTC.

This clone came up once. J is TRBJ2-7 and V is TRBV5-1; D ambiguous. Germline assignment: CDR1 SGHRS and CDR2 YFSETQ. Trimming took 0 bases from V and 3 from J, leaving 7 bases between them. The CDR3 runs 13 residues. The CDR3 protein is CASSLDGVYEQYF. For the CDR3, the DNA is TGCGCCAGCAGCTTGGATGGGGTCTACGAGCAGTACTTC.

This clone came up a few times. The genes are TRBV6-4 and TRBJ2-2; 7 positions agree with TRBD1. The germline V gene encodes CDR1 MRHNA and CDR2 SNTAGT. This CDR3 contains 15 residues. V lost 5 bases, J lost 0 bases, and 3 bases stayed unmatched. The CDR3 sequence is CASSTGQSNTGELFF. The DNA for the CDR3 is TGTGCCAGCAGTACGGGACAGTCGAACACCGGGGAGCTGTTTTTT.

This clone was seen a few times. The CDR3 here is CASSQAGTRGLEEQYF. CDR3 sequence (DNA): TGTGCCAGCAGCCAAGCCGGGACTAGGGGGTTAGAGGAGCAGTACTTC. The chain couples TRBV4-2 to TRBJ2-7; 8 bases match TRBD2. CDR3 length equals 16 residues. The germline CDR1 and CDR2 sequences are LGHNA and YNFKEQ. The J segment lost 7 bases and the V segment lost 1 base, leaving 12 bases of the junction unmatched.

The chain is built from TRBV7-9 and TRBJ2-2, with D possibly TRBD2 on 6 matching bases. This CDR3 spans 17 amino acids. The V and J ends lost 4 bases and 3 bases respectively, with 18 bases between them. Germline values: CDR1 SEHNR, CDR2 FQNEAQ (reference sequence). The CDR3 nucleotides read TGTGCCAGCAGCTCCTCTTTGTGGGCGGGACACACCGGGGAGCTGTTTTTT. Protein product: CASSSSLWAGHTGELFF.

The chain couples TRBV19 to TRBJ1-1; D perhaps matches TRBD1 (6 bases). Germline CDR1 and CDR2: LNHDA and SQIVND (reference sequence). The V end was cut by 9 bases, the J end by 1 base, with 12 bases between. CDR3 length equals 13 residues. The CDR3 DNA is TGTGCCAGCTTAGACAGGAGGAACACTGAAGCTTTCTTT. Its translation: CASLDRRNTEAFF.

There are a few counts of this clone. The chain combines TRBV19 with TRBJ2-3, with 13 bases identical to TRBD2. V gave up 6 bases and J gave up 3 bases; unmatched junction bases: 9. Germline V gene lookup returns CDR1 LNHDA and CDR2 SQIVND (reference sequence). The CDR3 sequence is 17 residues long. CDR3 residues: CASRGRTSGSGTDTQYF. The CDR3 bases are TGTGCCAGTAGGGGGAGGACTAGCGGGAGTGGAACAGATACGCAGTATTTT. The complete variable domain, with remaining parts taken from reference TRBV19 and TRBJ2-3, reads DGGITQSPKYLFRKEGQNVTLSCEQNLNHDAMYWYRQDPGQGLRLIYYSQIVNDFQKGDIAEGYSVSREKKESFPLTVTSAQKNPTAFYLCASRGRTSGSGTDTQYFGPGTRLTVL.

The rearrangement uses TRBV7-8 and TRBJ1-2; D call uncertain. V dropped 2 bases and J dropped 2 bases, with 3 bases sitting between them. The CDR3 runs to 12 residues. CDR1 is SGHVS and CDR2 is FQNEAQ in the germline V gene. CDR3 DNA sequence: TGTGCCAGCAGCTTAACAAACTATGGCTACACCTTC. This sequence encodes CASSLTNYGYTF. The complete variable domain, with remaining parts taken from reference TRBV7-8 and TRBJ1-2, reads GAGVSQSPRYKVAKRGQDVALRCDPISGHVSLFWYQQALGQGPEFLTYFQNEAQLDKSGLPSDRFFAERPEGSVSTLKIQRTQQEDSAVYLCASSLTNYGYTFGSGTRLTVV.